This TCR beta chain was identified during a study of blood T cell repertoires in COVID-19. Study details: Both acute and convalescent COVID-19 samples were obtained from the United States, Italy and Spain.

The V segment lost 5 bases and the J segment 3 bases; nucleotides outside the gene matches: 8. Looked up from germline, CDR1 is SQVTM and CDR2 is ANQGSEA. The CDR3 consists of 15 residues. Produced via immunoSEQ multiplex PCR; TCRdb's table is partial and in-frame only. This table has 200,000 to 250,000 clones, roughly 85% appearing once. This sequence originates from a woman in her seventies with COVID-19, enrolled during active disease. The chain is built from TRBV29-1 and TRBJ2-2, with 8 bases aligning to TRBD2. Sequenced input: peripheral blood. For the CDR3, the DNA is TGCAGCGTTACCCGGGAGGGACGGGACACCGGGGAGCTGTTTTTT. Translation gives CSVTREGRDTGELFF.